This T cell receptor beta chain was obtained from a study of identical twins. This clonotype was observed at least ten times. Antigen specificity is unknown. TCRdb passed the 5' RACE reads through MiXCR, listing each CDR3 protein once. The data contain 100,000 or so distinct CDR3 sequences, 5.9% of them singletons. Study-level points and caveats: For out-of-frame beta sequences, excess twin sharing was weaker.

The CDR3 is made up of 13 amino acids. V gave up 0 bases and J gave up 7 bases, with 10 bases separating them. The germline V gene has CDR1 SGDLS and CDR2 YYNGEE. The source of this sequence is a woman in her 50s in good health. The material sequenced was memory T cells sorted from blood. The rearrangement links TRBV9 to TRBJ1-1; D call uncertain. The CDR3 DNA follows: TGTGCCAGCAGCGTAGGGCCCGGGCTTGAAGCTTTCTTT. Translation: CASSVGPGLEAFF.